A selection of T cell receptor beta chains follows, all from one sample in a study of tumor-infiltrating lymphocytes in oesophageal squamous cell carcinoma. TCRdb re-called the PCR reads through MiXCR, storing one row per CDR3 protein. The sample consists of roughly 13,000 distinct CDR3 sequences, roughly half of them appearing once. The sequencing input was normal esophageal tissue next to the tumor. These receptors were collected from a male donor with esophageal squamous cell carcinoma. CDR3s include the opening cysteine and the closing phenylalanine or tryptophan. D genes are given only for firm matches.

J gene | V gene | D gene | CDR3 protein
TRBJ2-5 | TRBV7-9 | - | CASRTPGHETQYF
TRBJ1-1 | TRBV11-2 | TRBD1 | CASSLETGYTEAFF
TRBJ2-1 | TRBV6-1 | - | CASSEGGSGNEQFF
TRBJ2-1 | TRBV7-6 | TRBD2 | CASSFWDTTSGLYNEQFF
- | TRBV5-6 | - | CASSLRGRVHEQYF
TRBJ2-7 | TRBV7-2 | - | CASSSRREQYF
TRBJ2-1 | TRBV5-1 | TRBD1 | CASSLAGDSYNEQFF
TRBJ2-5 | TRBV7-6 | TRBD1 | CASSLGWTGRETQYF
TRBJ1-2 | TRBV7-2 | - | CASSSYRDTGYGYTF
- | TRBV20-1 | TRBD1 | CSARSGDRPRQYF